The sequence of this T cell receptor beta chain was determined in a study of control samples from healthy donors and cancer patients. This clone was counted once. Assay: immunoSEQ multiplex PCR; the TCRdb copy retains only in-frame clones and omits some. Of 110,000 to 150,000 clones in the sample, 91% are singletons; the top ten hold under 9%. The CDR3 totals 12 residues. V lost 4 bases, J lost 0 bases, and 2 bases lay in between. Looked up from germline, CDR1 is LGHNA and CDR2 is YNFKEQ. Sequenced: blood. The chain uses TRBV4-2 and TRBJ2-3; D not resolved. This clonotype was obtained from a man between 18 and 35 years old in good health. In DNA, the CDR3 is TGTGCCAGCAGCCGGAGCACAGATACGCAGTATTTT. Translation: CASSRSTDTQYF.